This T cell receptor beta chain was captured by sequencing in a study of identical twins. Study results and caveats: Invariant cells of the MAIT and iNKT types might have partly distorted the zero-insertion analyses.

Notes on this clonotype: Antigen unknown.

In TCRdb, the 5' RACE reads were re-called with MiXCR into one record per CDR3 protein. The data contain 1.5 million to 2 million distinct CDR3 sequences, around a third of them seen just once; the ten biggest clones take up under 0.35%. The germline V gene has CDR1 MNHEY and CDR2 SMNVEV (reference sequence). The CDR3 has 15 amino acids. After removal of 4 bases from V and 5 bases from J, the junction contained 5 bases not matched to a gene. The V gene is TRBV27, the J gene TRBJ2-2; TRBD2 aligns across 9 bases. This TCR was sampled from a newborn girl in good health. Sequencing was performed on cord blood. Here the CDR3 DNA reads TGTGCCAGCAGTTCCCCGGGACTAGCTACCGGGGAGCTGTTTTTT. It codes for CASSSPGLATGELFF.